One and the same sample provided the 20 T cell receptor beta chains below, sequenced in a study of human T cells and chemical hapten exposure. TCRdb reanalysed the RACE reads using MiXCR and keeps one entry per CDR3 protein. The table includes more than 250,000 distinct CDR3 sequences, approximately 8% detected once. Time point of the sample: pre-sensitization, week 0. Stated treatment: therapeutic diphenylcyclopropenone sensitization with weekly scalp DPC. Here the sequenced sample was whole blood, taken in connection with sensitization to the hapten diphenylcyclopropenone (DPC). These receptors all come from a man younger than 35 with alopecia areata. Some clones in this sample may be carry-over from other donors' samples.

This clonotype was recorded many times. The gene calls are TRBV20-1 and TRBJ2-3; D gene ambiguous. V lost 5 bases and J 1 base, leaving 13 bases between the germline ends. The CDR3 has 14 residues. Germline CDR1 reads DFQATT; CDR2 reads SNEGSKA (reference sequence). The CDR3 spells CSAALALGTDTQYF. The CDR3 DNA reads as TGCAGTGCTGCCTTGGCCCTCGGCACAGATACGCAGTATTTT.

This clonotype came up a few times. The chain carries TRBV5-6 and TRBJ2-1, with a weak D call TRBD2 (6 bases). Trimming took 0 bases from V and 16 from J, leaving 14 bases between them. CDR3 length: 12 amino acids. Per germline, CDR1 SGHDT and CDR2 YYEEEE. As DNA, the CDR3 is TGTGCCAGCAGCTTGGGTGGACTATCCCTATTCTTC. The encoded protein is CASSLGGLSLFF.

The rearrangement joins TRBV6-5 to TRBJ2-2, with TRBD1 as a possible D gene (6 bases). CDR1 and CDR2 (germline): MNHEY, SVGAGI. The V end lost 3 bases, the J end lost 0 bases, and 11 bases lay between the germline ends. CDR3 length: 16 residues. The CDR3 bases are TGTGCCAGCAGTTATAGACAGGTCGCGAACACCGGGGAGCTGTTTTTT. Protein product: CASSYRQVANTGELFF.

V and J are TRBV4-1 and TRBJ1-5; the D gene is possibly TRBD1 (5 bases). The germline V gene encodes CDR1 MGHRA and CDR2 YSYEKL. The CDR3 spans 17 residues. V lost 1 base and J lost 2, with 15 bases in between. The CDR3, as DNA: TGCGCCAGCAGCCAAGGTCCGGGGACGGGGCGCAATCAGCCCCAGCATTTT. The encoded protein is CASSQGPGTGRNQPQHF.

J is TRBJ2-1 and V is TRBV7-2; TRBD2 matches 11 bases. V shed 5 bases and J 8 bases; nucleotides not matched to a gene: 11. There are 16 residues in the CDR3. CDR1 SGHTA and CDR2 FQGNSA come from the germline V gene. The CDR3 DNA follows: TGTGCCAGCAGCCCCCTCGGTAGCGGGGGGGCCTATGAGCAGTTCTTC. Translated, it gives CASSPLGSGGAYEQFF.

This clonotype was observed many times. CDR3 loop: CASKGGEAFF. As DNA, the CDR3 is TGTGCCAGCAAAGGGGGAGAAGCTTTCTTT. The V and J genes are TRBV25-1 and TRBJ1-1; a possible D gene is TRBD1 (6 bases). The CDR3 spans 10 residues. Between the trimmed V and J ends, which lost 7 bases and 8 bases, there was a span of 8 bases. Germline V gene sequence: CDR1 MGHDK, CDR2 SYGVNS.

A note on this clonotype: This clone may be a read error of a much larger clone one base away. CDR3 loop: CASSLDSGTNTGELIF. For the CDR3, the DNA is TGTGCCAGCAGCCTGGACAGTGGCACGAACACCGGGGAGCTGATTTTT. The V and J genes are TRBV7-9 and TRBJ2-2, with D tentatively TRBD1 (6 bases). Germline values: CDR1 SEHNR, CDR2 FQNEAQ (reference sequence). This CDR3 spans 16 amino acids.

The chain joins TRBV3-1 to TRBJ2-7, with TRBD2 matching over 8 bases. Per the germline V gene, CDR1 is LGHDT and CDR2 is YNNKEL (reference sequence). J gave up 6 bases and V 1 base, and 5 bases lay outside the gene matches. The CDR3 is 14 residues long. The CDR3 DNA follows: TGTGCCAGCAGCCAAGTCGGGGGGGCGGTCGAGCAGTACTTC. Protein product: CASSQVGGAVEQYF.

The chain links TRBV7-9 to TRBJ2-1, with 14 bases that match TRBD2. The CDR3 runs to 14 residues. Trimming took 5 bases from V and 8 from J; bases not matched to a gene: 2. The germline gives CDR1 SEHNR, CDR2 FQNEAQ (reference sequence). The chain's CDR3 is CASSLGLAGDEQFF. For the CDR3, the DNA is TGTGCCAGCAGCCTGGGACTAGCGGGGGATGAGCAGTTCTTC.

The CDR3 bases are TGTGCCAGCAGCCCCGACCCTCATAATAACTATGGCTACACCTTC. It is translated as CASSPDPHNNYGYTF. V is TRBV7-2 and J is TRBJ1-2; D is uncertain. V gave up 5 bases and J gave up 1 base, with 14 bases separating them. The germline V gene has CDR1 SGHTA and CDR2 FQGNSA. This CDR3 is built from 15 residues.

In its sample, this clonotype was seen a few times. The chain carries TRBV20-1 and TRBJ1-2, with D perhaps matching TRBD1 (6 bases). Germline-derived CDR1 and CDR2 are DFQATT and SNEGSKA (reference sequence). There are 13 residues in the CDR3. V was clipped by 3 bases and J by 8 bases, with 16 bases between them. The DNA of the CDR3 is TGCAGTGCTAGTCCCAGGGACAAGTTAGGCTACACCTTC. It is translated as CSASPRDKLGYTF.

V and J are TRBV3-1 and TRBJ2-7; TRBD2 matches 12 bases. CDR1 is LGHDT, CDR2 YNNKEL, per germline (reference sequence). The V segment lost 4 bases and the J segment 5 bases; nucleotides outside the gene matches: 3. The CDR3 runs 14 residues. The chain's CDR3 is CASSLWTSGNEQYF. The CDR3 DNA reads as TGTGCCAGCAGCCTCTGGACTAGCGGGAACGAGCAGTACTTC.

V and J are TRBV29-1 and TRBJ1-2, with D perhaps TRBD1 (6 bases). CDR1 SQVTM and CDR2 ANQGSEA come from the germline V gene. Trimming left V 1 base short and J 6 bases short, with 15 bases between. CDR3 length equals 14 residues. The CDR3, as DNA: TGCAGCGTTGAAGCGGTCAGGGGAGCGGATGGCTACACCTTC. Protein: CSVEAVRGADGYTF. The full variable domain, rest sourced from reference TRBV29-1 and TRBJ1-2, is SAVISQKPSRDICQRGTSLTIQCQVDSQVTMMFWYRQQPGQSLTLIATANQGSEATYESGFVIDKFPISRPNLTFSTLTVSNMSPEDSSIYLCSVEAVRGADGYTFGSGTRLTVV.

In DNA, the CDR3 is TGTGCCAGCAGCTTGGTGACAGGAGCCTACGAGCAGTACTTC. This encodes CASSLVTGAYEQYF. V is TRBV5-6 and J is TRBJ2-7; weak D call: TRBD1 (6 bases). Germline V CDR1 and CDR2: SGHDT, YYEEEE. The CDR3 totals 14 residues. Trimming removed 0 bases at V and 2 bases at J, with 9 bases between.

The rearrangement links TRBV27 to TRBJ2-3, with D hard to call. The germline gives CDR1 MNHEY, CDR2 SMNVEV (reference sequence). Trimming shortened V by 7 bases and J by 2 bases, and 13 bases separated the two germline ends. The CDR3 loop spans 14 amino acids. CDR3 in amino acids: CASTTDAATDTQYF. CDR3 bases: TGTGCCAGCACTACGGACGCGGCCACAGATACGCAGTATTTT.

There are a few counts of this clonotype. This chain uses TRBV9 with TRBJ1-5, with D possibly matching TRBD1 (6 bases). This CDR3 spans 16 amino acids. CDR1 is SGDLS and CDR2 is YYNGEE in the germline V gene. Trimming removed 0 bases from V and 1 base from J, with 11 bases in between. Written as DNA, the CDR3 is TGTGCCAGCAGCGTAGGTCCGGGGGCGAGCAATCAGCCCCAGCATTTT. Translating gives CASSVGPGASNQPQHF.

The rearrangement uses TRBV3-1 and TRBJ1-2; TRBD1 agrees at 7 bases. Germline lookup yields CDR1 LGHDT and CDR2 YNNKEL (reference sequence). This CDR3 is built from 16 residues. V was clipped by 2 bases and J by 0 bases; unmatched bases: 6. The CDR3: CASSQFGQEANYGYTF. CDR3 in DNA: TGTGCCAGCAGCCAATTCGGACAGGAGGCTAACTATGGCTACACCTTC.

In this sample, this clonotype turned up many times. The rearrangement joins TRBV28 to TRBJ1-5; the D gene is possibly TRBD1 (6 bases). This CDR3 is built from 15 residues. CDR1 and CDR2 (germline): MDHEN, SYDVKM. V lost 3 bases to trimming and J lost 2 bases, with 11 bases between them. CDR3 bases: TGTGCCAGCAGTTTCAGGGGAGGTGGCAATCAGCCCCAGCATTTT. It encodes CASSFRGGGNQPQHF.

The sample holds a few counts of this clonotype. The J gene is TRBJ1-5, the V gene TRBV11-2, with 7 bases aligning to TRBD1. V gave up 4 bases and J gave up 7 bases; unmatched junction bases: 7. The V gene's germline CDR1 is SGHAT and CDR2 FQNNGV. CDR3 length equals 14 residues. As DNA, the CDR3 is TGTGCCAGCAGCTCCGGACAGGTTGGACAGCCCCAGCATTTT. It is translated as CASSSGQVGQPQHF.

The chain couples TRBV6-1 to TRBJ2-5; D could derive from TRBD1 or TRBD2 (5 bases each). With 4 bases removed from V and 4 bases from J, the gap between germline ends came to 7 bases. Per the germline V gene, CDR1 is MNHNS and CDR2 is SASEGT. The CDR3 length is 12 residues. The CDR3 DNA sequence: TGTGCCAGCAGTGCGGGGCTAGAGACCCAGTACTTC. Translating gives CASSAGLETQYF.